The rows below give T cell receptor beta chains drawn from one sample of a study of Ad26.COV2.S vaccination and SARS-CoV-2 variants. Sequenced by immunoSEQ multiplex PCR; TCRdb stores in-frame clones only, minus some. The sample lists around 380,000 clones; roughly nine tenths were seen once. The material was peripheral blood, obtained in a trial of Ad26.COV2.S vaccine versus placebo. These receptors were obtained from a person aged 18 to 65 who received the Ad26.COV2.S COVID-19 vaccine or a placebo. CDR3s include the opening cysteine and the closing phenylalanine or tryptophan. A D gene is named only where the DNA matches it firmly. The size of a clone is reported for some rows only, either as once, few or many, or as a class for expanded clones.

CASSQAQQLREKLFF	TGCGCCAGCAGCCAAGCACAGCAGTTACGGGAAAAACTGTTTTTT	.	.	TRBV4-1	TRBJ1-4
CASSYDGVREKLFF	TGTGCCAGCAGTTACGATGGGGTACGTGAAAAACTGTTTTTT	.	.	TRBV6-6	TRBJ1-4
CASSYSRVQETQYF	TGTGCCAGCAGTTACTCGCGGGTCCAAGAGACCCAGTACTTC	.	.	TRBV6-5	TRBJ2-5
CASSHTSGTDTQYF	TGCGCCAGCAGTCACACCTCCGGCACAGATACGCAGTATTTT	once	.	TRBV5-1	TRBJ2-3
CATRKDRGPGQPQHF	TGTGCCACCAGGAAGGACAGGGGGCCAGGACAGCCCCAGCATTTT	.	TRBD1	TRBV15	TRBJ1-5
CASSQGVRQPQHF	TGTGCCAGTAGTCAGGGTGTGCGTCAGCCCCAGCATTTT	once	.	TRBV19	TRBJ1-5
CASSQPGHGTFYEQYF	TGCGCCAGCAGCCAACCGGGACACGGAACGTTCTACGAGCAGTACTTC	.	.	TRBV4-1	TRBJ2-7
CASSRIRDRDTDTQYF	TGTGCCAGCAGCAGGATCCGGGACAGGGACACAGATACGCAGTATTTT	.	TRBD1	TRBV5-6	TRBJ2-3
CASSYSGRGATDTQYF	TGTGCCAGCAGTTACTCTGGCCGCGGGGCTACAGATACGCAGTATTTT	once	.	TRBV6-5	TRBJ2-3
CASSPGTGWDQPQHF	TGTGCCAGCAGTCCCGGGACAGGGTGGGATCAGCCCCAGCATTTT	.	TRBD1	TRBV6-5	TRBJ1-5
CASSEAPGQGNYGYTF	TGTGCCAGCAGTGAAGCCCCGGGACAGGGGAACTATGGCTACACCTTC	.	TRBD1	TRBV6-1	TRBJ1-2
CAWSVRGTLGNEQFF	TGTGCCTGGAGTGTACGCGGGACCCTGGGAAATGAGCAGTTCTTC	.	.	TRBV30	TRBJ2-1
CASSFERGRGEKLFF	TGTGCCAGCAGCTTCGAGAGGGGCAGGGGGGAAAAACTGTTTTTT	.	TRBD1	TRBV11-2	TRBJ1-4
CASRPGQGAGELFF	TGCGCCAGCAGACCCGGACAGGGGGCCGGGGAGCTGTTTTTT	.	TRBD1	TRBV10-2	TRBJ2-2
CAIRDPGQGSYEQYF	TGTGCCATCAGGGACCCGGGACAGGGTTCCTACGAGCAGTACTTC	.	TRBD1	TRBV10-3	TRBJ2-7
CASSLGQGGFGYGYTF	TGTGCCAGCAGTTTGGGACAGGGAGGATTCGGCTATGGCTACACCTTC	.	TRBD1	TRBV27	TRBJ1-2
CASSFGGGASYTF	TGTGCCAGCAGTTTTGGAGGGGGCGCGAGCTACACCTTC	.	TRBD1	TRBV12-3/TRBV12-4	TRBJ1-2
CASSPLAGDAYNEQFF	TGTGCCAGCAGTCCTTTAGCGGGGGACGCCTACAATGAGCAGTTCTTC	.	TRBD2	TRBV6-4	TRBJ2-1
CASSYLGGSSYEQYF	TGTGCCAGCAGTTACCTTGGGGGGTCCTCCTACGAGCAGTACTTC	.	.	TRBV6-2/TRBV6-3	TRBJ2-7
CASSGISGNSEQFF	TGTGCCAGCAGTGGGATTAGCGGGAACAGTGAGCAGTTCTTC	.	TRBD2	TRBV2	TRBJ2-1
CSVDRTGYKNIQYF	TGCAGCGTTGATCGGACAGGCTACAAAAACATTCAGTACTTC	.	TRBD1	TRBV29-1	TRBJ2-4
CASGETTDTQYF	TGCGCCAGCGGGGAAACCACAGATACGCAGTATTTT	.	.	TRBV10-1	TRBJ2-3